One sample yielded the 14 T cell receptor beta chains listed below, sequenced in a study of CD8 T cells in Susac syndrome. RNA was extracted with the RNeasy kit, and a quantity of roughly 0.5 to 1 ug was reverse transcribed using random hexamers. A single record per CDR3 protein comes from TCRdb applying MiXCR to the immunoSEQ multiplex PCR reads. Of approximately 57,000 distinct CDR3 sequences in the sample, 95% are singletons; the top ten hold roughly 0.79%. Sequencing used CD8+ T cells from PBMCs. These receptors all stem from a human donor with Susac syndrome.

This chain joins TRBV4-1 and TRBJ2-1; TRBD2 agrees at 9 bases. Unmatched junction bases numbered 5, after V lost 1 base and J lost 10 bases. This CDR3 region has 14 residues. CDR1 and CDR2 from the germline V gene are MGHRA and YSYEKL. DNA for the CDR3: TGCGCCAGCAGCCAAGCAAACGGACTAGCGGAGCAGTTCTTC. Protein product: CASSQANGLAEQFF.

The chain recombines TRBV5-6 with TRBJ2-7; 8 bases map to TRBD1. The CDR3 is 14 residues long. Germline CDR1 SGHDT, CDR2 YYEEEE. V was clipped by 2 bases and J by 6 bases; unmatched bases: 7. The CDR3 DNA is TGTGCCAGCAGCTTCCTGGACAGGGATGGCGAGCAGTACTTC. This codes for CASSFLDRDGEQYF.

This clonotype was observed a single time. The V and J genes are TRBV4-1 and TRBJ1-2; 8 positions match TRBD1. The CDR3 is 15 residues long. The V segment lost 1 base and the J segment 2 bases; nucleotides outside the gene matches: 3. Looked up from germline, CDR1 is MGHRA and CDR2 is YSYEKL. CDR3 sequence (DNA): TGCGCCAGCAGCCAAGGGACAGGGATAAACTATGGCTACACCTTC. Its protein is CASSQGTGINYGYTF.

The V and J genes are TRBV20-1 and TRBJ1-2, with TRBD1 as a possible D gene (5 bases). The CDR3 extends over 12 amino acids. V gave up 4 bases and J gave up 6 bases, with 12 bases separating them. CDR1 is DFQATT, CDR2 SNEGSKA, per germline (reference sequence). CDR3 loop: CSATDRYHGYTF. The CDR3, as DNA: TGCAGTGCTACCGACAGATACCATGGCTACACCTTC.

This chain links TRBV9 with TRBJ2-1; maybe TRBD2 (6 bases). The CDR3 runs to 14 residues. CDR1 and CDR2 (germline): SGDLS, YYNGEE. The ends were cut back, 6 bases at V and 1 base at J, with 11 bases in the middle. CDR3 sequence reads: CASNRGISYNEQFF. The DNA for the CDR3 is TGTGCCAGCAATCGGGGGATTTCCTACAATGAGCAGTTCTTC.

V and J are TRBV7-9 and TRBJ2-1; 9 positions match TRBD2. V was pared by 5 bases and J by 8 bases, with 10 bases of the junction left unmatched. This CDR3 comprises 15 residues. Germline values: CDR1 SEHNR, CDR2 FQNEAQ (reference sequence). As DNA, the CDR3 is TGTGCCAGCAGCCCTCTTGCGGGGGGGCCACATGAGCAGTTCTTC. Residues: CASSPLAGGPHEQFF.

This rearrangement joins TRBV7-9 to TRBJ2-3; D possibly matches TRBD1 or TRBD2 (5 bases each). V was pared by 6 bases and J by 2 bases, with 15 bases between. The CDR3 loop spans 15 amino acids. Germline V lookup: CDR1 SEHNR, CDR2 FQNEAQ (reference sequence). This chain's CDR3 is CASRPVRGNTDTQYF. For the CDR3, the DNA is TGTGCCAGCAGACCTGTGAGGGGAAACACAGATACGCAGTATTTT.

The rearrangement uses TRBV5-6 and TRBJ2-7, with D possibly called TRBD1 or TRBD2 (5 bases each). The CDR3 runs to 16 residues. Germline V lookup: CDR1 SGHDT, CDR2 YYEEEE. V lost 0 bases to trimming and J lost 6 bases, with 19 bases between them. As DNA, the CDR3 is TGTGCCAGCAGCTTGGGGTTGGGGACCGCGGTGATCGAGCAGTACTTC. It codes for CASSLGLGTAVIEQYF.

This chain joins TRBV5-4 and TRBJ2-1; D assignment may be TRBD1 or TRBD2 (5 bases each). Germline V gene data show CDR1 as SGHNT and CDR2 as YYREEE (reference sequence). Between the trimmed V and J ends, which lost 1 base and 10 bases, there was a span of 9 bases. The CDR3 extends over 12 amino acids. In DNA, the CDR3 is TGTGCCAGCAGCTTGCGGGGCATCGAGCAGTTCTTC. It is translated as CASSLRGIEQFF.

The chain is built from TRBV19 and TRBJ2-1; 14 bases are a match to TRBD2. Looked up from germline, CDR1 is LNHDA and CDR2 is SQIVND (reference sequence). The CDR3 extends over 18 amino acids. Germline trimming cut 6 bases from V and 2 bases from J; bases unmatched to any gene: 9. The CDR3 coding sequence is TGTGCCAGTAGCTGGACTAGCGGGGGGCCTGCAGCCTACAATGAGCAGTTCTTC. Encoded protein: CASSWTSGGPAAYNEQFF.

This chain connects TRBV13 to TRBJ1-2; the D is unclear. Deletions cut 5 bases from V and 0 bases from J, with 10 bases between. This CDR3 has 14 amino acids. Germline CDR1 PRHDT, CDR2 FYEKMQ (reference sequence). The CDR3 loop is CASSLGRTNYGYTF. For the CDR3, the DNA is TGTGCCAGCAGCCTCGGCCGAACTAACTATGGCTACACCTTC.

The CDR3 DNA reads as TGTGCCAGTAGCTGGACAAACACAGATACGCAGTATTTT. Translating gives CASSWTNTDTQYF. This chain connects TRBV19 to TRBJ2-3; maybe TRBD1 (5 bases). Trimming cost V 6 bases and J 2 bases, with 9 bases left between them. From germline, CDR1 is LNHDA and CDR2 SQIVND (reference sequence). The CDR3 is 13 amino acids.

Comment on this clonotype: The junction differs from germline at one of its ends, possibly a read error. The chain has TRBV15 and TRBJ2-5; D may be TRBD2 (5 bases). In germline, CDR1 is LNHNV, CDR2 YYDKDF (reference sequence). This CDR3 region has 13 residues. CDR3 DNA sequence: TGTGCCACCAGCAGGAGATCTGGTACCCCGGGAAACTTC. This sequence encodes CATSRRSGTPGNF.

The chain has TRBV6-2 or TRBV6-3 and TRBJ2-2; 12 bases map to TRBD2. The CDR3 runs to 15 residues. The trim removed 10 bases at V and 1 base at J, leaving 4 bases unmatched. The germline CDR1 and CDR2 sequences are MNHEY and SVGEGT. The CDR3 DNA reads as TGTGCCAACCGACTAGCGGGGGAGAACACCGGGGAGCTGTTTTTT. This codes for CANRLAGENTGELFF.